This T cell receptor (beta chain) derives from a study of cytomegalovirus exposure and HLA in healthy donors. This clone is a singleton in its sample. Primers included in the PCR were 60 Vbeta and 13 Jbeta primers. TCRdb's table, derived via immunoSEQ multiplex PCR, lists solely in-frame clones and lacks some. The sample has 140,000 to 150,000 clones, 70% seen once. This CDR3 comprises 15 residues. The germline V and J ends were trimmed by 8 bases and 3 bases, with 19 bases remaining between them. Germline values: CDR1 MDHEN, CDR2 SYDVKM. The chain recombines TRBV28 with TRBJ1-1; the D is unclear. This TCR came from an older woman in good health and CMV-seropositive. The specimen sequenced was PBMCs. For the CDR3, the DNA is TGTGCCAGCGCCGAACATGTTGGGAGGGACACTGAAGCTTTCTTT. Its translation: CASAEHVGRDTEAFF.